Presented here are 25 T cell receptor beta chains from one specimen sequenced in a study of cytomegalovirus exposure and HLA in healthy donors. Use of 60 Vbeta and 13 Jbeta primers characterized the PCR. TCRdb's table, derived via immunoSEQ multiplex PCR, lists solely in-frame clones and lacks some. The data contain about 190,000 clones, roughly 84% of them singletons. What was sequenced was PBMCs. All receptors come from a woman between 45 and 65 years old in good health and CMV-seropositive.

This chain links TRBV12-5 with TRBJ2-7, with TRBD1 matching 7 bases. Germline CDR1 and CDR2: LGHNT and FRNRAP. The CDR3 sequence is 15 residues long. After removal of 0 bases from V and 6 bases from J, the junction contained 8 bases not matched to a gene. CDR3: CASGLVTTGSGEQYF. The CDR3 DNA sequence: TGTGCTAGTGGTTTGGTAACGACAGGGAGCGGCGAGCAGTACTTC.

This rearrangement joins TRBV30 to TRBJ2-5; 7 bases are a match to TRBD2. V lost 2 bases, J lost 4 bases, and 1 base stayed unmatched. Looked up from germline, CDR1 is GTSNPN and CDR2 is SVGIG (reference sequence). The CDR3 is 12 amino acids. The CDR3 protein is CAWSKRGETQYF. The CDR3 DNA sequence: TGTGCCTGGAGTAAGCGGGGAGAGACCCAGTACTTC.

The gene calls are TRBV19 and TRBJ2-3, with a weak D call TRBD1 (5 bases). V was cut by 5 bases and J by 2 bases, with 17 bases left in between. The CDR3 contains 16 residues. Germline V gene sequence: CDR1 LNHDA, CDR2 SQIVND (reference sequence). The CDR3, as DNA: TGTGCCAGTAGTTGGTTTACAGGTGCTCCCACAGATACGCAGTATTTT. The encoded protein is CASSWFTGAPTDTQYF. Combining the CDR3 with reference TRBV19 and TRBJ2-3 gives the whole variable domain DGGITQSPKYLFRKEGQNVTLSCEQNLNHDAMYWYRQDPGQGLRLIYYSQIVNDFQKGDIAEGYSVSREKKESFPLTVTSAQKNPTAFYLCASSWFTGAPTDTQYFGPGTRLTVL.

This clone appeared a few times. The rearrangement uses TRBV5-1 and TRBJ2-7, with 8 bases fitting TRBD1. In germline, CDR1 is SGHRS, CDR2 YFSETQ. This CDR3 comprises 11 residues. V was pared by 4 bases and J by 7 bases, with 1 base of the junction left unmatched. The CDR3 here is CASSNRGEQYF. Written as DNA, the CDR3 is TGCGCCAGCAGCAACAGGGGGGAGCAGTACTTC. Together with reference TRBV5-1 and TRBJ2-7, the CDR3 gives the full variable domain: KAGVTQTPRYLIKTRGQQVTLSCSPISGHRSVSWYQQTPGQGLQFLFEYFSETQRNKGNFPGRFSGRQFSNSRSEMNVSTLELGDSALYLCASSNRGEQYFGPGTRLTVT.

The chain links TRBV11-3 to TRBJ2-3; no firm D call. The CDR3 is 11 residues long. The germline V and J ends were trimmed by 5 bases and 2 bases, with 2 bases remaining between them. Looked up from germline, CDR1 is SGHNT and CDR2 is YENEEA. The CDR3 spells CASSLTDTQYF. CDR3 DNA sequence: TGTGCCAGCAGCCTCACAGATACGCAGTATTTT.

V is TRBV18 and J is TRBJ2-7, with 8 bases aligning to TRBD1. V trimming: 3 bases; J trimming: 7 bases; junction bases outside the gene matches: 8. The CDR3 extends over 14 amino acids. Germline CDR1 KGHSH, CDR2 LQKENI. This CDR3 reads CASSPWTGSEEQYF. The CDR3 nucleotides are TGTGCCAGCTCACCCTGGACAGGGTCAGAGGAGCAGTACTTC.

This sequence joins TRBV28 and TRBJ2-7; 12 bases are a match to TRBD1. CDR1 and CDR2 from the germline V gene are MDHEN and SYDVKM. Germline trimming cut 5 bases from V and 6 bases from J; bases unmatched to any gene: 8. The length of the CDR3 is 15 residues. The CDR3 DNA is TGTGCCAGCAGTGAACCGGGACAGGGGGCGGGCGAGCAGTACTTC. Its protein is CASSEPGQGAGEQYF.

The CDR3 coding sequence is TGCGCCAGCAGCCAGGAGACTATGGGACTAGCGGGGGGAAACATTCAGTACTTC. Residues: CASSQETMGLAGGNIQYF. The chain carries TRBV4-1 and TRBJ2-4; TRBD2 aligns across 15 bases. In germline, CDR1 is MGHRA, CDR2 YSYEKL. This CDR3 spans 18 amino acids. Germline trimming cut 3 bases from V and 6 bases from J; bases unmatched to any gene: 9.

The V call is TRBV5-1, the J call TRBJ2-1; tentative D call: TRBD1 (6 bases). Germline V CDR1 and CDR2: SGHRS, YFSETQ. The CDR3 totals 13 residues. Trimming removed 4 bases at V and 9 bases at J, with 14 bases between. The CDR3 coding sequence is TGCGCCAGCAGCCCACAGGGTTCTGGTGAGCAGTTCTTC. It translates to CASSPQGSGEQFF.

The chain links TRBV5-1 to TRBJ2-2; no reliable D call. The CDR3 is 15 residues long. The V end lost 0 bases, the J end lost 5 bases, and 11 bases lay between the germline ends. Germline CDR1 is SGHRS and CDR2 is YFSETQ. CDR3 sequence (DNA): TGCGCCAGCAGCTTGGGTGGCAGTTTTACCGGGGAGCTGTTTTTT. Its protein is CASSLGGSFTGELFF.

The V and J genes are TRBV5-1 and TRBJ2-1, with 7 bases that match TRBD2. This CDR3 contains 14 residues. Germline V gives CDR1 SGHRS, CDR2 YFSETQ. The trim removed 3 bases at V and 8 bases at J, leaving 8 bases unmatched. CDR3 DNA sequence: TGCGCCAGCAGCTCCGGACTAGTTATCGATGAGCAGTTCTTC. This sequence encodes CASSSGLVIDEQFF.

The chain is built from TRBV5-1 and TRBJ2-1; 9 bases line up with TRBD2. This CDR3 has 14 amino acids. Unmatched junction bases numbered 7, after V lost 4 bases and J lost 8 bases. Germline V lookup: CDR1 SGHRS, CDR2 YFSETQ. The CDR3 coding sequence is TGCGCCAGCAGCCTTAGCGGGGGTATCGATGAGCAGTTCTTC. Translated, it gives CASSLSGGIDEQFF.

The V call is TRBV7-2, the J call TRBJ1-5; D is ambiguous. Germline CDR1 SGHTA, CDR2 FQGNSA. The length of the CDR3 is 13 residues. V was clipped by 5 bases and J by 3 bases, with 8 bases between them. The CDR3 reads CASSPGINQPQHF. CDR3 DNA: TGTGCCAGCAGCCCGGGGATCAATCAGCCCCAGCATTTT.

The rearrangement uses TRBV2 and TRBJ1-1, with 11 bases matching TRBD1. Germline lookup yields CDR1 SNHLY and CDR2 FYNNEI. The CDR3 loop spans 16 amino acids. V gave up 1 base and J gave up 7 bases; unmatched junction bases: 8. The CDR3 DNA sequence: TGTGCCAGCAGTGAAGTGGGAGCCGGGACAGGGGGTGAAGCTTTCTTT. This gives the protein CASSEVGAGTGGEAFF.

V gene TRBV7-8 combines with J gene TRBJ1-1; tentatively, D is TRBD1 (5 bases). There are 14 residues in the CDR3. V dropped 2 bases and J dropped 3 bases, with 10 bases sitting between them. CDR1 and CDR2 from the germline V gene are SGHVS and FQNEAQ. CDR3 in amino acids: CASSLPRQYTEAFF. For the CDR3, the DNA is TGTGCCAGCAGCTTACCTCGACAGTACACTGAAGCTTTCTTT.

The chain employs TRBV27 and TRBJ2-5; D is possibly TRBD2 (6 bases). Germline CDR1 reads MNHEY; CDR2 reads SMNVEV (reference sequence). This CDR3 spans 15 amino acids. The germline V and J ends were trimmed by 3 bases and 0 bases, with 11 bases remaining between them. As DNA, the CDR3 is TGTGCCAGCAGTTTGGGGGGACCGTACCAAGAGACCCAGTACTTC. It specifies CASSLGGPYQETQYF.

The chain joins TRBV7-9 to TRBJ2-7; TRBD1 aligns across 7 bases. The CDR3 spans 15 residues. V trimming: 6 bases; J trimming: 0 bases; junction bases outside the gene matches: 8. Germline V lookup: CDR1 SEHNR, CDR2 FQNEAQ (reference sequence). The CDR3 loop reads CASSPGTVSSYEQYF. CDR3 DNA sequence: TGTGCCAGCAGTCCCGGGACAGTGAGCTCCTACGAGCAGTACTTC.

This clone appeared a single time. The chain has TRBV6-5 and TRBJ2-1; D is uncertain. The length of the CDR3 is 14 residues. Deletions cut 6 bases from V and 6 bases from J, with 15 bases between. In germline, CDR1 is MNHEY, CDR2 SVGAGI. The CDR3 nucleotides are TGTGCCAGCAGCCCAGAGGAACCCCTCAATGAGCAGTTCTTC. It yields the protein CASSPEEPLNEQFF.

This rearrangement joins TRBV7-2 to TRBJ2-7; perhaps TRBD2 as D (5 bases). The CDR3 is 15 residues long. Trimming left V 5 bases short and J 3 bases short, with 17 bases between. CDR1 is SGHTA, CDR2 FQGNSA, per germline. CDR3 nucleotides: TGTGCCAGCAGCACCGGGCCGAGGGCGGACTACGAGCAGTACTTC. Its translation is CASSTGPRADYEQYF.

This chain joins TRBV2 and TRBJ2-2; 7 bases line up with TRBD1. The CDR3 covers 15 residues. With 2 bases clipped from V and 6 bases from J, the junction kept 6 bases outside the gene matches. Germline assignment: CDR1 SNHLY and CDR2 FYNNEI. In DNA form, the CDR3 reads TGTGCCAGCAGTGAACTCGGGACAGTCGCCGGGGAGCTGTTTTTT. Protein product: CASSELGTVAGELFF.

This clone has more than one count but fewer than ten. V usage is TRBV5-1 and J usage is TRBJ2-3; D call uncertain. CDR1 is SGHRS and CDR2 is YFSETQ in the germline V gene. There are 13 residues in the CDR3. The V gene lost 1 base and the J gene lost 5 bases, with 8 bases spanning the gap. As DNA, the CDR3 is TGCGCCAGCAGCTTGTCGGGTGAAGATACGCAGTATTTT. It is translated as CASSLSGEDTQYF.

This clone has more than one count but fewer than ten. The chain couples TRBV11-2 to TRBJ2-3; D is possibly TRBD1 (5 bases). CDR3 length equals 17 residues. V dropped 0 bases and J dropped 2 bases, with 15 bases sitting between them. Germline CDR1 is SGHAT and CDR2 is FQNNGV. CDR3 in amino acids: CASSLDQGFSPTDTQYF. Here the CDR3 DNA reads TGTGCCAGCAGCTTAGACCAGGGTTTTTCCCCCACAGATACGCAGTATTTT.

The J gene is TRBJ1-1, the V gene TRBV4-1; the match to TRBD1 covers 7 bases. V shed 0 bases, J shed 12 bases, and the junction held 7 bases outside the gene matches. This CDR3 has 13 residues. Germline values: CDR1 MGHRA, CDR2 YSYEKL. The CDR3 reads CASSQDLDRATFF. CDR3 DNA: TGCGCCAGCAGCCAAGATTTAGACAGGGCAACTTTCTTT.

This chain uses TRBV7-2 with TRBJ2-2, with 10 bases identical to TRBD2. The CDR3 is 14 residues long. In germline, CDR1 is SGHTA, CDR2 FQGNSA. V gave up 5 bases and J gave up 5 bases; unmatched junction bases: 2. DNA for the CDR3: TGTGCCAGCAGCAATAGCGGGGGGACCGGGGAGCTGTTTTTT. Amino acids: CASSNSGGTGELFF.

The rearrangement joins TRBV5-5 to TRBJ2-3; 7 nucleotides line up with TRBD1. The CDR3 runs to 16 residues. Germline values: CDR1 SGHKS, CDR2 YYEKEE (reference sequence). V was pared by 3 bases and J by 5 bases, with 12 bases of the junction left unmatched. CDR3 protein: CASSSLTTGTKDTQYF. CDR3 coding DNA: TGTGCCAGCAGCTCGCTTACGACAGGGACGAAAGATACGCAGTATTTT.